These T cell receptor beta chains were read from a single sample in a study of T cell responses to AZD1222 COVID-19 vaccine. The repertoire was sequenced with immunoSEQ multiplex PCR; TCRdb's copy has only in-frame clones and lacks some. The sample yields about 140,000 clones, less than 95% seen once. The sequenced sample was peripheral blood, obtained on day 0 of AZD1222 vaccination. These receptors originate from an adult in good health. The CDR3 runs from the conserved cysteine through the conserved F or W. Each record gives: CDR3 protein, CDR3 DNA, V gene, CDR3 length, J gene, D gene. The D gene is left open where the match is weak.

CASSQAMGGGAYNEQFF,TGCGCCAGCAGCCAAGCCATGGGCGGGGGGGCCTACAATGAGCAGTTCTTC,TRBV4-1,17,TRBJ2-1,TRBD2
CASSLGAGGTLTYNEQFF,TGTGCCAGCAGCTTAGGAGCGGGAGGAACCTTAACCTACAATGAGCAGTTCTTC,TRBV11-3,18,TRBJ2-1,TRBD2
CAISERNIDNQPQHF,TGTGCCATCAGTGAAAGAAATATAGACAATCAGCCCCAGCATTTT,TRBV10-3,15,TRBJ1-5,-
CAISEPGGPIGTDTQYF,TGTGCCATCAGTGAGCCAGGTGGACCAATTGGCACAGATACGCAGTATTTT,TRBV10-3,17,TRBJ2-3,-
CASSLSQGRDEQFF,TGTGCCAGCAGCTTGTCACAGGGGCGGGATGAGCAGTTCTTC,TRBV5-6,14,TRBJ2-1,TRBD1
CASSLGNTGSQETQYF,TGCGCCAGCAGCTTGGGGAATACAGGGAGCCAAGAGACCCAGTACTTC,TRBV5-1,16,TRBJ2-5,-
CASSSRDDFYGYTF,TGTGCCAGCAGTTCCAGAGATGATTTCTATGGCTACACCTTC,TRBV27,14,TRBJ1-2,-
CASSLIKLTTSYNEQFF,TGTGCCAGCAGCTTAATAAAGCTAACTACCTCCTACAATGAGCAGTTCTTC,TRBV7-9,17,TRBJ2-1,-
CASSSLPQSTEAFF,TGTGCCAGCAGCTCCCTTCCTCAATCCACTGAAGCTTTCTTT,TRBV7-2,14,TRBJ1-1,-
CATSDLGGRFGQFF,TGTGCCACCAGTGATTTGGGAGGGAGGTTCGGGCAGTTCTTC,TRBV24-1,14,TRBJ2-1,-
CAWSSPGGAGNTIYF,TGTGCCTGGAGTTCCCCTGGGGGGGCTGGAAACACCATATATTTT,TRBV30,15,TRBJ1-3,-
CASSSQRQGGQYF,TGTGCCAGCAGCTCCCAACGACAGGGAGGGCAGTACTTC,TRBV7-6,13,TRBJ2-7,-